This T cell receptor (beta chain) emerged from a study of shared clonotypes between healthy human individuals (dated by TCRdb to 2020 to 2022). The study in broad terms: The cohort included a few men and a couple of women between 18 and 49 years of age. For each donor, three plates each were used for CD4 naive and CD4 memory, two plates were used for CD8 naive, and one plate was used for CD8 memory. Blood TCR repertoires of about 5 healthy adults were deeply sequenced to estimate repertoire size and the extent of clonotype sharing between individuals. To increase sequencing depth and limit assay-specific biases, TCR repertoire library preparation and sequencing were carried out by different laboratories using diverse techniques. Leukapheresis yielded between about 0.94 and 10 billion PBMCs per donor.

The donors were healthy, HIV-negative adults who had no recently reported acute infections or vaccinations. Every donor was a Caucasian adult residing in Nashville, Tennessee, USA. CD4+ T cells were enriched by magnetic negative selection, after which naive cells were positively selected on CD45RA and the negative fraction was taken as the memory subset. Blood was obtained by leukapheresis, after which PBMCs were separated by Ficoll-Histopaque density gradient centrifugation and cryopreserved in liquid nitrogen vapor phase. Analytical flow cytometry was used to check the purity and quantity of every magnetically sorted T cell population. Each sorted fraction had its genomic DNA isolated and then quantified by UV absorbance on a Nanodrop 2000c. The research as a whole found: Even with the large sequencing depth, rarefaction of the sorted-subset datasets indicated that sequencing was incomplete. Because the study included only a small number of donors, the genetic and exposure-history diversity represented was limited. Higher generation probabilities were observed for clonotypes shared by all four sorted-subset donors than for non-shared clonotypes. When four donors were compared, the shared fraction of clonotypes was 5% to 6.5% for naive CD4, around 4% for naive CD8, 2.3% for memory CD4, and 0.35% to 0.4% for memory CD8. Sampling was limited to blood, and TCR repertoires in tissue likely differ from TCR repertoires in blood. Pairwise subsampling indicated that sequencing depth was expected to affect the degree of clonotype sharing among donors. Estimated clonotype richness was generally larger for naive than for memory subsets.

To note about this clone: The antigen this receptor binds is unknown. Qualities for individual bases were not recorded, and no much larger clone is one base off.

TCR CDR3 regions were amplified from genomic DNA by multiplex PCR using the deep immunoSEQ assay. Genomic DNA extracted from each cell subset was distributed evenly over all wells of several immunoSEQ 96-well plates, and each plate served as one replicate. For sorted subsets, each replicate PCR was loaded with roughly 200 ng genomic DNA, equivalent to 30,000 or so T cell genomes. The purified libraries were quantified using a Qubit 3.0 fluorometer, sized with a Bioanalyzer 2100, and then quantified again using the KAPA Library Quantification kit. Every immunoSEQ 96-well plate was sequenced on a dedicated single-read 150-cycle Illumina NextSeq 550 flow cell. Regarding the original processing steps: Because only junctional sequences without quality scores were contained in the immunoSEQ output, filtering matching that applied to full-length reads could not be performed. To assign V/J genes and CDR3, sequences were annotated using PyIR, a Python wrapper for IgBLAST v1.9, with IMGT germline references. Reads were removed for weak V/J assignments (E-value above 1e-6), missing CDR3, stop codons, out-of-frame junctions, or ambiguous translated residues. V3J clonotypes were defined as sequences sharing the same inferred V gene, J gene, and CDR3 amino acid sequence. The percentage overlap between two repertoires was calculated by dividing the number of shared unique clonotypes by the size of the smaller repertoire. Richness of each repertoire was evaluated using RTK rarefaction, the Chao1 estimator, and Recon v2.1 estimates of unobserved clonotypes. For all TCRbeta clonotypes obtained by the gDNA method from a few donors, generation probabilities were computed with OLGA. The clones in this table, taken by TCRdb from immuneACCESS, are in-frame only. Not every clone is retained; where verified, under half of the shortfall comes from an unresolved V gene, and the cause of the rest is unknown. The D gene and trimming were derived from the DNA, and the V and J assignments and clone size from that table. This sample holds about 1.5 million clones; 95% to 99% were observed only once. Roughly 0.42% of the sample belongs to the ten largest clones.

This TCR was sampled from a man aged 25 to 40 in good health. Sequences were obtained from naive CD4+ T cells sorted from blood. This specimen's cell subset or site label, interpreted: CD45RA+ positively selected.

CDR3 loop: CASSLGGSEQYF. The nucleotide sequence is given as TGTGCCAGCAGCTTAGGAGGCAGCGAGCAGTACTTC. The chain links TRBV7-2 with TRBJ2-7, with no reliable assignment of the D segment. Cut back by 1 base and 6 bases, the V and J ends lie 7 bases apart. From cysteine to phenylalanine, the CDR3 is 12 amino acids long. Only CDR3 DNA remains: 36 bases, in frame from the first base. The germline V gene specifies SGHTA as CDR1 and FQGNSA as CDR2. With the rest looked up from the reference TRBV7-2 and TRBJ2-7 genes rather than sequenced, the full variable domain is GAGVSQSPSNKVTEKGKDVELRCDPISGHTALYWYRQSLGQGLEFLIYFQGNSAPDKSGLPSDRFSAERTGGSVSTLTIQRTQQEDSAVYLCASSLGGSEQYFGPGTRLTVT.